These T cell receptor beta chains were read from a single sample in a study of shared clonotypes between healthy human individuals. TCRdb's copy holds only in-frame clones and misses some; the assay was immunoSEQ multiplex PCR. The table has about 490,000 clones, about 79% seen once. The sequencing input was PBMCs. The receptor source for this set is a woman between 35 and 50 years old in good health. Some clones in this sample may be carry-over from other donors' samples. Both conserved end residues are part of each CDR3. D genes are given only for firm matches. A row's size may be missing; if present it is once, few, many or a size class.

v_gene: TRBV19; abundance: many; j_gene: TRBJ2-7; d_gene: TRBD2; CDR3nt: TGTGCCAGTAGTTCCCAGGCGGGAGGGTACGAGCAGTACTTC; CDR3aa: CASSSQAGGYEQYF
v_gene: TRBV7-2; abundance: NA; j_gene: TRBJ2-2; d_gene: TRBD2; CDR3nt: TGTGCCAGCAGCTTAACTAGCGGGAGTAGCCGGGAGCTGTTTTTT; CDR3aa: CASSLTSGSSRELFF
v_gene: TRBV7-8; abundance: NA; j_gene: TRBJ1-4; d_gene: NA; CDR3nt: TGTGCCAGCAGCTTAGGACTGAACCTTAATGAAAAACTGTTTTTT; CDR3aa: CASSLGLNLNEKLFF
v_gene: TRBV28; abundance: NA; j_gene: TRBJ2-1; d_gene: TRBD1; CDR3nt: TGTGCCAGCAGTCAGCCGGGACAGGTGTACAATGAGCAGTTCTTC; CDR3aa: CASSQPGQVYNEQFF
v_gene: TRBV9; abundance: NA; j_gene: TRBJ1-2; d_gene: NA; CDR3nt: TGTGCCAGCAGCGTAGGGGGGGGGACCCCTAACTATGGCTACACCTTC; CDR3aa: CASSVGGGTPNYGYTF
v_gene: TRBV5-1; abundance: NA; j_gene: TRBJ1-1; d_gene: NA; CDR3nt: TGCGCCAGCAGCTTGGGCCTCGGGGTGGGCGGGACTGAAGCTTTCTTT; CDR3aa: CASSLGLGVGGTEAFF
v_gene: TRBV7-3; abundance: NA; j_gene: TRBJ2-5; d_gene: TRBD2; CDR3nt: TGTGCCAGCAGCCTAGGACTAGCGGGAGGAGAGACCCAGTACTTC; CDR3aa: CASSLGLAGGETQYF
v_gene: TRBV11-2; abundance: NA; j_gene: TRBJ2-7; d_gene: NA; CDR3nt: TGTGCCAGCAGCTTAGGTCCCTCCTACGAGCAGTACTTC; CDR3aa: CASSLGPSYEQYF
v_gene: TRBV19; abundance: NA; j_gene: TRBJ2-6; d_gene: TRBD1; CDR3nt: TGTGCCAGTGGAGGACAGGGGAACTCTGGGGCCAACGTCCTGACTTTC; CDR3aa: CASGGQGNSGANVLTF
v_gene: TRBV27; abundance: NA; j_gene: TRBJ2-7; d_gene: TRBD2; CDR3nt: TGTGCCAGCAGCCGACTAGCGGGAGTGAGCTACGAGCAGTACTTC; CDR3aa: CASSRLAGVSYEQYF
v_gene: TRBV27; abundance: once; j_gene: TRBJ2-7; d_gene: NA; CDR3nt: TGTGCCAGTAAATCCTTTAGTTGGGATCAAGACGAGCAGTACTTC; CDR3aa: CASKSFSWDQDEQYF
v_gene: TRBV29-1; abundance: NA; j_gene: TRBJ2-3; d_gene: NA; CDR3nt: TGCAGCGTTGAGAAGGGTGATACGCAGTATTTT; CDR3aa: CSVEKGDTQYF
v_gene: TRBV19; abundance: NA; j_gene: TRBJ1-1; d_gene: NA; CDR3nt: TGTGCCAGTAGTGTACGGGAGAGTCTGAACACTGAAGCTTTCTTT; CDR3aa: CASSVRESLNTEAFF
v_gene: TRBV2; abundance: NA; j_gene: TRBJ2-5; d_gene: TRBD2; CDR3nt: TGTGCCAGCAGTGCGGGTAGCGGGAACCAAGAGACCCAGTACTTC; CDR3aa: CASSAGSGNQETQYF
v_gene: TRBV30; abundance: once; j_gene: TRBJ1-1; d_gene: NA; CDR3nt: TGTGCCTGGAGGCTCGGGAGTTCAGGGTTCACTGAAGCTTTCTTT; CDR3aa: CAWRLGSSGFTEAFF
v_gene: TRBV5-4; abundance: NA; j_gene: TRBJ2-7; d_gene: NA; CDR3nt: TGTGCCAGCAGCCTGGGTTTAGCGGAGGCCTACGAGCAGTACTTC; CDR3aa: CASSLGLAEAYEQYF
v_gene: TRBV19; abundance: NA; j_gene: TRBJ2-7; d_gene: NA; CDR3nt: TGTGCCAGCCCGATTGGAGGGTCAGGGTGTGACGAGCAGTACTTC; CDR3aa: CASPIGGSGCDEQYF
v_gene: TRBV7-3; abundance: NA; j_gene: TRBJ2-2; d_gene: TRBD1; CDR3nt: TGTGCCAGCAGCTCAAACAGACAGGGGAACACCGGGGAGCTGTTTTTT; CDR3aa: CASSSNRQGNTGELFF
v_gene: TRBV5-4; abundance: NA; j_gene: TRBJ2-2; d_gene: TRBD1; CDR3nt: TGTGCCAGCACCTCATCCCCGGGACAGACAAACACCGGGGAGCTGTTTTTT; CDR3aa: CASTSSPGQTNTGELFF
v_gene: TRBV5-1; abundance: NA; j_gene: TRBJ2-3; d_gene: TRBD1; CDR3nt: TGCGCCAGCAGCTTGGGGGGACAGGGGACAGGAGATACGCAGTATTTT; CDR3aa: CASSLGGQGTGDTQYF
v_gene: TRBV7-2; abundance: NA; j_gene: TRBJ2-3; d_gene: TRBD2; CDR3nt: TGTGCCAGCAGCTTAGACGCTAGCGGGAGTGGAACAGATACGCAGTATTTT; CDR3aa: CASSLDASGSGTDTQYF
v_gene: TRBV4-2; abundance: NA; j_gene: TRBJ1-5; d_gene: NA; CDR3nt: TGTGCCAGCGGCCAAGATAGAGCCCTGCCCCAGCATTTT; CDR3aa: CASGQDRALPQHF
v_gene: TRBV7-2; abundance: NA; j_gene: TRBJ2-2; d_gene: NA; CDR3nt: TGTGCCAGCAGCTCCCAGGGATGGGCGGTGAACACCGGGGAGCTGTTTTTT; CDR3aa: CASSSQGWAVNTGELFF
v_gene: TRBV18; abundance: NA; j_gene: TRBJ1-5; d_gene: TRBD1; CDR3nt: TGTGCCAGCTCCGGACAGGGAGGAAATCAGCCCCAGCATTTT; CDR3aa: CASSGQGGNQPQHF
v_gene: TRBV19; abundance: NA; j_gene: TRBJ1-2; d_gene: NA; CDR3nt: TGTGCCAGTAGCGAAGGACTGATTGGGAGCTACACCTTC; CDR3aa: CASSEGLIGSYTF
v_gene: TRBV11-2; abundance: NA; j_gene: TRBJ2-5; d_gene: TRBD2; CDR3nt: TGTGCCAGCAGCTTAGGTAGCGGGCGGGAGACCCAGTACTTC; CDR3aa: CASSLGSGRETQYF
v_gene: TRBV15; abundance: NA; j_gene: TRBJ2-1; d_gene: NA; CDR3nt: TGTGCCACCAGCATACAAGCGACAGAGCAGTTCTTC; CDR3aa: CATSIQATEQFF
v_gene: TRBV13; abundance: NA; j_gene: TRBJ2-2; d_gene: TRBD1; CDR3nt: TGTGCCAGCAGCACCGGGACAGGCTGGGTCACCGGGGAGCTGTTTTTT; CDR3aa: CASSTGTGWVTGELFF
v_gene: TRBV11-2; abundance: NA; j_gene: TRBJ2-1; d_gene: NA; CDR3nt: TGTGCCAGCGGCCGAGGCCAGATCCTTGGGGGTGAGCAGTTCTTC; CDR3aa: CASGRGQILGGEQFF
v_gene: TRBV28; abundance: NA; j_gene: TRBJ2-1; d_gene: NA; CDR3nt: TGTGCCAGCAGTTCGCCGGGACTCGGACAATACAATGAGCAGTTCTTC; CDR3aa: CASSSPGLGQYNEQFF
v_gene: TRBV5-4; abundance: NA; j_gene: TRBJ2-7; d_gene: TRBD2; CDR3nt: TGTGCCAGCAGCTTGGGGCTAGCGGGAGTGAATTACGAGCAGTACTTC; CDR3aa: CASSLGLAGVNYEQYF
v_gene: TRBV7-2; abundance: NA; j_gene: TRBJ1-2; d_gene: NA; CDR3nt: TGTGCCAGCGTTCAGGGCCTACAGGCAAACTATGGCTACACCTTC; CDR3aa: CASVQGLQANYGYTF